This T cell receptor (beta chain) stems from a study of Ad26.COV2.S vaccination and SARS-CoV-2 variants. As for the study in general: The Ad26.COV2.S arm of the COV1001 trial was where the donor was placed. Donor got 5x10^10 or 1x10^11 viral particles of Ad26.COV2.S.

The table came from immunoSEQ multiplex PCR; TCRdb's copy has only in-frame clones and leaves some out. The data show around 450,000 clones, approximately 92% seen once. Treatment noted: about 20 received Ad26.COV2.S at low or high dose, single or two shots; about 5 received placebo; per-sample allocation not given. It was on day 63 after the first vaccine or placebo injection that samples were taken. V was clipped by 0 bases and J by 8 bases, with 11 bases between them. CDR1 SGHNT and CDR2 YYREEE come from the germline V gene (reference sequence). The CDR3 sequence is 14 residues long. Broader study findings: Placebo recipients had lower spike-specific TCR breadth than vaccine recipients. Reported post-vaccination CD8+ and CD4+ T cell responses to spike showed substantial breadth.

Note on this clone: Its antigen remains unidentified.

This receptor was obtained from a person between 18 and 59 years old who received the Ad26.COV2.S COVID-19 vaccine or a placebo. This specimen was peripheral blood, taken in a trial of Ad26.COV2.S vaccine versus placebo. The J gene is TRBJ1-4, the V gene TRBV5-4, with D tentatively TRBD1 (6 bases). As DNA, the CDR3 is TGTGCCAGCAGCTTGGAGATTCAGGGGGAAAAACTGTTTTTT. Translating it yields CASSLEIQGEKLFF.